The TCR beta chain described here comes from a study of blood T cell repertoires in COVID-19. Study overall: The United States, Italy and Spain provided the acute and convalescent COVID-19 samples. In each case, the material was cDNA or gDNA derived from T cells, B-cell-depleted T cells, or PBMCs.

Using immunoSEQ multiplex PCR, the repertoire was profiled, and TCRdb retains in-frame clones only, with some absent. The sample consists of about 350,000 clones, roughly 90% of them appearing once. Cohort assignment relied on participant-reported clinical history. People in the exposed group encountered a COVID-19 case within 2 weeks before entering the study. The CDR3 covers 14 residues. Germline lookup yields CDR1 SGHTA and CDR2 FQGNSA. With V trimmed by 4 bases and J by 10 bases, 8 bases remained unmatched. The material sequenced was PBMCs or T cells enriched from blood (not recorded which). The rearrangement joins TRBV7-2 to TRBJ2-1, with TRBD2 matching 9 bases. This clonotype was obtained from a woman in her 30s who had been exposed to COVID-19. CDR3 sequence: CASSSPFSGREQFF. For the CDR3, the DNA is TGTGCCAGCAGCTCCCCCTTTAGCGGGAGAGAGCAGTTCTTC.